This T cell receptor (beta chain) emerged from a study of blood T cell repertoires in COVID-19 (dated by TCRdb to 2020 to 2022). Regarding the complete study: Collaborator samples came from the United States, Italy and Spain and covered acute and convalescent phases of COVID-19. The material from the prospective study consisted of cDNA or gDNA derived from T cells, B-cell-depleted T cells, or PBMCs. The dataset comprised deeply sampled blood TCRbeta repertoires from subjects exposed to, actively infected with, or recovered from COVID-19. The repertoires were made available in a free public database intended to serve as a resource for research on the immune response to SARS-CoV-2. The samples were drawn from the first 160 participants of the ongoing ImmuneRACE study and from 1,254 subjects provided by 6 global collaborators. Where HLA class I and class II types were available, the types were taken from metadata supplied by the sample provider, not from assay-based typing. The sample metadata nearly always contained a de-identified subject ID, COVID-19 status, age in years and sex. What the authors observed across the whole study: Clinical and demographic metadata were provided uncurated, with the amount varying by source and participant.

TCRbeta CDR3 regions were amplified from genomic DNA by means of the immunoSEQ Assay, a bias-controlled multiplex PCR. The source study handled its data this way. The number of nucleated cells in each sample was estimated by amplification of reference gene primers within the assay. Sequence reads were collapsed and filtered to measure the absolute abundance of every unique TCRbeta CDR3 rearrangement. Productive Simpson clonality was computed per sample as the square root of Simpson's diversity index over productive rearrangements. What TCRdb holds here is the immuneACCESS table cut down to in-frame rearrangements. Part of the clones is not present; checked against another copy, under half of the missing clones reflect an unresolved V gene, and the others are unexplained. Clone size and V and J calls were adopted from that table, with D and trimming inferred from the DNA. This sample lists some 200,000 clones; approximately 81% were detected once. The ten largest account for about 10% of the sample.

One collaborating source in Seattle enrolled patients during active infection and followed them longitudinally through the course of disease. Whole blood was collected in K2EDTA tubes by collaborating institutions according to the institutions' own protocols. For TCRbeta analysis, collaborators shipped samples as frozen whole blood, isolated PBMCs, or DNA extracted from either of those sample types. With regard to this clone: Its antigen target is currently unknown. No clone much larger than this one lies a single base away; base qualities are absent.

What was sequenced was peripheral blood. The TCR was taken from a woman older than 75 with COVID-19, enrolled during active disease.

The DNA reads TGCGCCAGCAGCCAAGATCTTTTTCCTAGCGGGGGGGCCTCGGAGCAGTTCTTC. It specifies CASSQDLFPSGGASEQFF. The receptor chain draws on TRBV4-3 and TRBJ2-1; the central 12 bases match TRBD2. CDR1 and CDR2 were assigned from the germline V gene as LGHNA and YSLEER. Unmatched junction bases come to 13, with V trimmed by 0 bases and J by 10 bases. Including the terminal cysteine and phenylalanine, the CDR3 comprises 18 residues. Only CDR3 DNA remains: 54 bases, in frame from the first base.